What follows are 26 T cell receptor beta chains derived from one specimen sequenced in a study of Ad26.COV2.S vaccination and SARS-CoV-2 variants. Treatment given: approximately 18 received Ad26.COV2.S at low or high dose, single or two shots; 5 received placebo; per-sample allocation not given. Repertoires come from day 63 after the first vaccine or placebo injection. Sequenced by immunoSEQ multiplex PCR; TCRdb stores in-frame clones only, minus some. The sample lists some 640,000 clones; 70% to 90% were seen once. The sample was peripheral blood, taken in a trial of Ad26.COV2.S vaccine versus placebo. Receptors were obtained from a person between 18 and 65 years old who received the Ad26.COV2.S COVID-19 vaccine or a placebo.

The rearrangement uses TRBV13 and TRBJ1-2, with D possibly TRBD1 on 6 matching bases. V was trimmed by 6 bases and J by 8 bases, leaving 25 bases between them. Germline V CDR1 and CDR2: PRHDT, FYEKMQ (reference sequence). This CDR3 contains 16 residues. Here the CDR3 DNA reads TGTGCCAGCAGTCGTCGTCTTACAGGGAATGGCCCCGGCTACACCTTC. Its protein is CASSRRLTGNGPGYTF. The full variable domain, its missing parts supplied by reference TRBV13 and TRBJ1-2, is AAGVIQSPRHLIKEKRETATLKCYPIPRHDTVYWYQQGPGQDPQFLISFYEKMQSDKGSIPDRFSAQQFSDYHSELNMSSLELGDSALYFCASSRRLTGNGPGYTFGSGTRLTVV.

V usage is TRBV19 and J usage is TRBJ2-2; TRBD2 aligns across 10 bases. The germline CDR1 and CDR2 sequences are LNHDA and SQIVND (reference sequence). J lost 1 base, V lost 11 bases, and 10 bases had no gene match. This CDR3 is 16 amino acids long. CDR3 sequence (DNA): TGTGCCGCGGGCGAGCGGGAGGGTAGGAACACCGGGGAGCTGTTTTTT. Translation gives CAAGEREGRNTGELFF.

The chain has TRBV29-1 and TRBJ2-1, with 11 bases lining up with TRBD2. Trimming took 1 base from V and 6 from J; bases not matched to a gene: 2. The CDR3 has 14 residues. Per the germline V gene, CDR1 is SQVTM and CDR2 is ANQGSEA. The CDR3 DNA reads TGCAGCGTTGAAGTACTAGCGGGAGTCAATGAGCAGTTCTTC. It specifies CSVEVLAGVNEQFF.

This clone was counted only a few times. The chain is built from TRBV4-1 and TRBJ2-7, with TRBD2 identical over 9 bases. Trimming at V came to 3 bases and at J to 2 bases, leaving 8 bases not matched to a gene. The V gene's germline CDR1 is MGHRA and CDR2 YSYEKL. CDR3 length equals 16 residues. Here the CDR3 reads CASSHSPSGAAYEQYF. The CDR3 nucleotides are TGCGCCAGCAGCCATTCTCCTAGCGGGGCAGCCTACGAGCAGTACTTC.

The chain carries TRBV5-4 and TRBJ2-1; D could derive from TRBD1 or TRBD2 (5 bases each). Trimming shortened V by 0 bases and J by 0 bases, and 13 bases separated the two germline ends. Germline assignment: CDR1 SGHNT and CDR2 YYREEE (reference sequence). This CDR3 has 17 residues. The CDR3 here is CASSLGGPLSSYNEQFF. CDR3 in DNA: TGTGCCAGCAGCTTGGGGGGACCGCTTTCCTCCTACAATGAGCAGTTCTTC.

This clone was picked up one time. The J gene is TRBJ1-5, the V gene TRBV30; 10 nucleotides line up with TRBD1. Looked up from germline, CDR1 is GTSNPN and CDR2 is SVGIG (reference sequence). The CDR3 totals 15 residues. V lost 3 bases to trimming and J lost 3 bases; unmatched junction nucleotides: 5. The CDR3 is CAWSVDRGPNQPQHF. The CDR3 region has the DNA TGTGCCTGGAGCGTTGACAGGGGGCCCAATCAGCCCCAGCATTTT.

This clone was seen once. In nucleotides, the CDR3 is TGTGCCAGCAGCTTAGCGGGGGGCAGGGAGCTTATCTACACCTTC. Translation: CASSLAGGRELIYTF. The chain uses TRBV7-9 and TRBJ1-2; TRBD1 is a possible D gene (6 bases). CDR1 is SEHNR, CDR2 FQNEAQ, per germline (reference sequence). The CDR3 contains 15 residues. V shed 0 bases and J shed 10 bases, with 18 bases lying between them.

This chain connects TRBV21-1 to TRBJ2-2; the table calls TRBD1, which could not be checked here. TRBV21-1 is shown as a pseudogene. This CDR3 is built from 16 residues. The CDR3, as DNA: TGTGCCAACGACAGGGGGTCTACCTCGAACACCGGGGAGCTGTTTTTT. Translated: CANDRGSTSNTGELFF.

The chain links TRBV10-3 to TRBJ2-5; D may be TRBD1 (6 bases). The CDR3 loop spans 16 amino acids. V was pared by 6 bases and J by 4 bases, with 21 bases between. Germline V gene sequence: CDR1 ENHRY, CDR2 SYGVKD. The CDR3 DNA is TGTGCCATCAGCAGCGGACAGTCCCCCCGGGGAGAGACCCAGTACTTC. This translates into CAISSGQSPRGETQYF.

The chain has TRBV6-5 and TRBJ2-7, with 9 bases aligning to TRBD2. The CDR3 is made up of 14 amino acids. Germline CDR1 is MNHEY and CDR2 is SVGAGI. V shed 6 bases, J shed 3 bases, and the junction held 6 bases outside the gene matches. The CDR3 DNA is TGTGCCAGCAGGACCCGTAGCGGGAGCTACGAGCAGTACTTC. It encodes CASRTRSGSYEQYF.

The chain carries TRBV6-6 and TRBJ2-3; 8 bases line up with TRBD1. CDR3 length: 14 amino acids. The germline V gene encodes CDR1 MNHNY and CDR2 SVGAGI (reference sequence). V lost 7 bases to trimming and J lost 3 bases; unmatched junction nucleotides: 6. The DNA for the CDR3 is TGTGCCAGCATCCAGGGGGCGCGGACAGATACGCAGTATTTT. Translation: CASIQGARTDTQYF.

This clone was counted between two and nine times. The chain combines TRBV6-5 with TRBJ1-1; possible D gene TRBD1, 5 bases. The CDR3 spans 13 residues. Germline CDR1 reads MNHEY; CDR2 reads SVGAGI. Trimming took off 7 bases at V and 3 bases at J, with 12 bases between the two ends. The CDR3 region has the DNA TGTGCCAGCAAAAGCAGGGAGGACACTGAAGCTTTCTTT. Its protein product is CASKSREDTEAFF.

The genes are TRBV30 and TRBJ2-5, with TRBD2 matching 7 bases. The length of the CDR3 is 14 residues. CDR1 GTSNPN and CDR2 SVGIG come from the germline V gene (reference sequence). V was pared by 7 bases and J by 2 bases, with 10 bases of the junction left unmatched. The CDR3 DNA reads as TGTGCCTCCGGTGGGGGGGTGACACAAGAGACCCAGTACTTC. This gives the protein CASGGGVTQETQYF.

The chain uses TRBV6-5 and TRBJ1-4; TRBD1 is a possible D gene (5 bases). This CDR3 has 13 residues. V shed 7 bases and J shed 4 bases, with 10 bases lying between them. Germline V gene data show CDR1 as MNHEY and CDR2 as SVGAGI. The CDR3 nucleotides are TGTGCCAGCACCATGACAGATAATGAAAAACTGTTTTTT. Translating it yields CASTMTDNEKLFF.

This chain uses TRBV6-5 with TRBJ2-3; the match to TRBD1 covers 9 bases. Trimming removed 5 bases from V and 4 bases from J; junction bases left unmatched: 7. Germline loops: CDR1 MNHEY, CDR2 SVGAGI. The CDR3 has 15 amino acids. The CDR3 sequence is CASSRTGTGSDTQYF. The CDR3 coding sequence is TGTGCCAGCAGTCGAACCGGGACAGGGTCAGATACGCAGTATTTT.

This CDR3 reads CASSLSMSGELFF. In DNA, the CDR3 is TGTGCCAGCAGTTTATCGATGTCCGGGGAACTGTTTTTT. The chain couples TRBV27 to TRBJ1-4, with D unresolved. Per the germline V gene, CDR1 is MNHEY and CDR2 is SMNVEV (reference sequence). V shed 0 bases and J shed 12 bases, with 11 bases lying between them. CDR3 length: 13 amino acids.

V is TRBV7-2 and J is TRBJ2-2; 9 nucleotides match TRBD2. Germline V gene sequence: CDR1 SGHTA, CDR2 FQGNSA. CDR3 length: 15 residues. Trimming took 5 bases from V and 4 from J; bases not matched to a gene: 5. The CDR3 reads CASSPRTSVTGELFF. DNA for the CDR3: TGTGCCAGCAGCCCGAGGACTAGCGTCACCGGGGAGCTGTTTTTT. Full variable domain (outside the CDR3, taken from reference TRBV7-2 and TRBJ2-2): GAGVSQSPSNKVTEKGKDVELRCDPISGHTALYWYRQSLGQGLEFLIYFQGNSAPDKSGLPSDRFSAERTGGSVSTLTIQRTQQEDSAVYLCASSPRTSVTGELFFGEGSRLTVL.

The rearrangement joins TRBV7-9 to TRBJ2-1; D may be TRBD1 (6 bases). Germline assignment: CDR1 SEHNR and CDR2 FQNEAQ (reference sequence). The CDR3 loop spans 17 amino acids. Trimming took off 6 bases at V and 4 bases at J, with 22 bases between the two ends. The CDR3 loop is CASSLAPGLGGYNEQFF. The CDR3 DNA is TGTGCCAGCAGTCTCGCCCCGGGATTAGGGGGATACAATGAGCAGTTCTTC. The entire variable domain, with the rest obtained from reference TRBV7-9 and TRBJ2-1, is as follows: DTGVSQNPRHKITKRGQNVTFRCDPISEHNRLYWYRQTLGQGPEFLTYFQNEAQLEKSRLLSDRFSAERPKGSFSTLEIQRTEQGDSAMYLCASSLAPGLGGYNEQFFGPGTRLTVL.

The chain recombines TRBV3-1 (or the pseudogene TRBV3-2) with TRBJ1-1, with D possibly TRBD1 on 6 matching bases. Germline V gene data show CDR1 as LGHDT and CDR2 as YNNKEL (reference sequence). This CDR3 spans 17 amino acids. Trimming removed 0 bases at V and 7 bases at J, with 21 bases between. The CDR3 nucleotides are TGTGCCAGCAGCCAAGATTGGGGGGCGGATTTCTTCGGTGAAGCTTTCTTT. It specifies CASSQDWGADFFGEAFF.

As for this clone: Other DNA variants within this sample encode the same CDR3. The chain has TRBV6-1 and TRBJ2-5, with D uncertain. Per germline, CDR1 MNHNS and CDR2 SASEGT. The ends were cut back, 3 bases at V and 5 bases at J, with 7 bases in the middle. The length of the CDR3 is 12 residues. The CDR3 loop reads CASSDSWETQYF. The CDR3 coding sequence is TGTGCCAGCAGTGACAGCTGGGAGACCCAGTACTTC.

The chain employs TRBV3-1 (or the pseudogene TRBV3-2) and TRBJ2-7, with 10 bases matching TRBD1. Trimming at V came to 1 base and at J to 5 bases, leaving 5 bases not matched to a gene. This CDR3 contains 15 residues. CDR1 and CDR2 from the germline V gene are LGHDT and YNNKEL (reference sequence). CDR3 sequence reads: CASSQGGTGVDEQYF. Written as DNA, the CDR3 is TGTGCCAGCAGCCAAGGGGGGACAGGGGTGGACGAGCAGTACTTC.

About this clone: A single base separates this from a much larger clone, so it may be a read error. The chain links TRBV7-9 to TRBJ1-1; possible D gene TRBD1, 5 bases. CDR1 is SEHNR, CDR2 FQNEAQ, per germline (reference sequence). The CDR3 consists of 12 residues. V was clipped by 4 bases and J by 4 bases, with 7 bases between them. The CDR3 DNA reads TGTGCCAGCAGCTGGGGGGGCACTGAAGCTTTCTTT. Protein sequence: CASSWGGTEAFF.

The genes are TRBV5-6 and TRBJ2-5; D tentatively reads TRBD1 or TRBD2 (5 bases each). The CDR3 has 15 amino acids. CDR1 and CDR2 (germline): SGHDT, YYEEEE. The germline V and J ends were trimmed by 2 bases and 9 bases, with 20 bases remaining between them. The CDR3 nucleotides are TGTGCCAGCAGCTTCTCGGGACGGAACGAGGGAGCCCAGTACTTC. Protein: CASSFSGRNEGAQYF.

The chain couples TRBV6-5 to TRBJ2-1, with D tentatively TRBD2 (6 bases). The ends were cut back, 0 bases at V and 9 bases at J, with 12 bases in the middle. In germline, CDR1 is MNHEY, CDR2 SVGAGI. This CDR3 spans 14 amino acids. The CDR3 DNA is TGTGCCAGCAGTTACTCACGTGAGCGGGTTGAGCAGTTCTTC. This sequence encodes CASSYSRERVEQFF.

The chain employs TRBV19 and TRBJ1-1; D is possibly TRBD1 (6 bases). Per the germline V gene, CDR1 is LNHDA and CDR2 is SQIVND (reference sequence). The CDR3 has 16 amino acids. The V gene lost 2 bases and the J gene lost 2 bases, with 15 bases spanning the gap. CDR3 DNA sequence: TGTGCCAGTAGTATAAATCAGGGGACCCGCAACACTGAAGCTTTCTTT. Its protein product is CASSINQGTRNTEAFF.

The chain links TRBV21-1 to TRBJ1-5; TRBD1 was called by the table and not checked on the DNA. TRBV21-1 is a pseudogene. The CDR3 loop spans 19 amino acids. CDR3 sequence (DNA): TGTGCCAGCAGCAAAGATTCAGGGGGCGCGGCCCATAGCAATCAGCCCCAGCATTTT. Residues: CASSKDSGGAAHSNQPQHF.